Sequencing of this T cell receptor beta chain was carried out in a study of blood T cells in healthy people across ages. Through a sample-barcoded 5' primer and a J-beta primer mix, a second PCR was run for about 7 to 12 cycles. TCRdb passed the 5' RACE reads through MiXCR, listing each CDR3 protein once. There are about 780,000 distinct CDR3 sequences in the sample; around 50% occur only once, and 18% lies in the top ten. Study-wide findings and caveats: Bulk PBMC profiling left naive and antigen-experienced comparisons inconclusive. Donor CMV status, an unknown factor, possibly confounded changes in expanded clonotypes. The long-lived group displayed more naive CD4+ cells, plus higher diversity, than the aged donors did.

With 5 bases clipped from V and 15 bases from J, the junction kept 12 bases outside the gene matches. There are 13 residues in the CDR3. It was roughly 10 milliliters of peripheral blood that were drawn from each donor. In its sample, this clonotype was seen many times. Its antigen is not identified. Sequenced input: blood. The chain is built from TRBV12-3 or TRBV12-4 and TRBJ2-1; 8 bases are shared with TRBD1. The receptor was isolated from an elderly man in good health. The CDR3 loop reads CASSGQGPLVLFF. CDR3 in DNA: TGTGCCAGCAGTGGACAGGGACCCTTGGTACTGTTCTTC.